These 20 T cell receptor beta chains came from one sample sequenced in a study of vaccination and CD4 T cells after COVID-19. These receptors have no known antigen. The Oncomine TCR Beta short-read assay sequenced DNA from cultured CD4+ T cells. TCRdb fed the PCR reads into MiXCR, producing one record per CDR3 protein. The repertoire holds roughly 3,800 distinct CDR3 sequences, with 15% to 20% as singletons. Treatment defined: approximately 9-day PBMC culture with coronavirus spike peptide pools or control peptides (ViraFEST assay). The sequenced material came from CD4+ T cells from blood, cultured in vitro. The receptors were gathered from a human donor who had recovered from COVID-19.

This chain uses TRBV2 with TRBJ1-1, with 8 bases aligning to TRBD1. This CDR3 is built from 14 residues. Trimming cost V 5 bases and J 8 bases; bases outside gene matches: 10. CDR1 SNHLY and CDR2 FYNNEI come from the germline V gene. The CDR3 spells CASSSRGQGLEAFF. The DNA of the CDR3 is TGTGCCAGCAGTTCCCGAGGACAGGGATTAGAAGCTTTCTTT.

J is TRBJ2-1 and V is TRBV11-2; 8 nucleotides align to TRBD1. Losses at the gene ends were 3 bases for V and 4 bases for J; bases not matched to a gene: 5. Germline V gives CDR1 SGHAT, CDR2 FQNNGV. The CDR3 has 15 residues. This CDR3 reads CASSFGRGRYNEQFF. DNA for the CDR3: TGTGCCAGCAGCTTTGGCAGGGGGCGATACAATGAGCAGTTCTTC.

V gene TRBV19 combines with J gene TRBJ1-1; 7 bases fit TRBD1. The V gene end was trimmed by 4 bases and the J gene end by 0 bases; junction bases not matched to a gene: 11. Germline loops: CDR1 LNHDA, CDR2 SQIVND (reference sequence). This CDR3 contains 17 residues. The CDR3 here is CASSSSDTGVLNTEAFF. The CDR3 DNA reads TGTGCCAGTAGTAGTAGTGATACAGGGGTACTGAACACTGAAGCTTTCTTT.

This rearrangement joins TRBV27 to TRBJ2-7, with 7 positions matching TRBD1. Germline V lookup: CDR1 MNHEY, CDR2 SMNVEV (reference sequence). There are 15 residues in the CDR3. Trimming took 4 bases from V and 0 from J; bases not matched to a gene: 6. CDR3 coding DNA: TGTGCCAGCAGTTCCCGGACAGGAGCCTCCTACGAGCAGTACTTC. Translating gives CASSSRTGASYEQYF.

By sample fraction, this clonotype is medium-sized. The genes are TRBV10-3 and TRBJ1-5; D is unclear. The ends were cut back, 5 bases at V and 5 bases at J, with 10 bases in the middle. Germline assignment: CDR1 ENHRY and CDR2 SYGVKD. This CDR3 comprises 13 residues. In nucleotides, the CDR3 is TGTGCCATCAGTCTGGACGGAGATCAGCCCCAGCATTTT. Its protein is CAISLDGDQPQHF.

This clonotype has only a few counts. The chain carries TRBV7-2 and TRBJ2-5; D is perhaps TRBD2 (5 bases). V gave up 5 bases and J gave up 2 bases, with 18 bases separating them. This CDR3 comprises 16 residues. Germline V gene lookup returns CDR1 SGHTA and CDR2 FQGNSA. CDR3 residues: CASSPEFGIPQETQYF. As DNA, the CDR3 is TGTGCCAGCAGCCCCGAATTCGGGATACCACAAGAGACCCAGTACTTC.

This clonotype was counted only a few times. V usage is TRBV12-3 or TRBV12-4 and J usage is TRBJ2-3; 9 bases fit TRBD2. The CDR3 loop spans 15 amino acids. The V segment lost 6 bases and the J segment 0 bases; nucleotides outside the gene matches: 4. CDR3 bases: TGTGCCAGCAGCCCGCGGGGGGGCAGCACAGATACGCAGTATTTT. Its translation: CASSPRGGSTDTQYF.

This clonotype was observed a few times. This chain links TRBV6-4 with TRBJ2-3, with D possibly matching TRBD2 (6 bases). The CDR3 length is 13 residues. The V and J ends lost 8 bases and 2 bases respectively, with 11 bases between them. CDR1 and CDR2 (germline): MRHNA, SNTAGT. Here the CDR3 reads CASGTGHTDTQYF. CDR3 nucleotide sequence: TGTGCCAGCGGGACTGGCCACACAGATACGCAGTATTTT.

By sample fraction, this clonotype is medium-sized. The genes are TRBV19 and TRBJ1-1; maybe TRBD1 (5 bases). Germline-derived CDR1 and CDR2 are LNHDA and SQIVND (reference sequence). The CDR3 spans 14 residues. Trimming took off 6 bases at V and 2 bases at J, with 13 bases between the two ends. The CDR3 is CASSRGTPNTEAFF. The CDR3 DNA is TGTGCCAGTAGCAGAGGGACGCCTAACACTGAAGCTTTCTTT.

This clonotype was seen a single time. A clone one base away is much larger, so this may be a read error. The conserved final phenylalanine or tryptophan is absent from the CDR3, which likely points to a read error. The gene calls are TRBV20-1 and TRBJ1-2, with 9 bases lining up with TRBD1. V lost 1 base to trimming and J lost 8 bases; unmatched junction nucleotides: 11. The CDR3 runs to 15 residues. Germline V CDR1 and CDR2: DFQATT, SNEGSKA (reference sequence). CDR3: CSARVPGQGITGYTL. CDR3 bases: TGCAGTGCTAGAGTCCCGGGACAGGGAATAACCGGCTACACCCTC.

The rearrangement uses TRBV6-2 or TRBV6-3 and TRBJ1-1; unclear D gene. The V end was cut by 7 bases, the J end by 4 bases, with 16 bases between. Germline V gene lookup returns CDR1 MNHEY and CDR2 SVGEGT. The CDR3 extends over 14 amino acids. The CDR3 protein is CASTPPKRSTEAFF. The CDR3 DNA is TGTGCCAGCACCCCCCCGAAGCGTAGCACTGAAGCTTTCTTT.

The CDR3: CASSVSKRGVTQYF. CDR3 nucleotides: TGTGCCAGCAGTGTCTCTAAGCGGGGAGTGACCCAGTACTTC. The J gene is TRBJ2-5, the V gene TRBV2; TRBD2 matches at 7 bases. Germline CDR1 reads SNHLY; CDR2 reads FYNNEI. Germline trimming cut 4 bases from V and 7 bases from J; bases unmatched to any gene: 9. This CDR3 contains 14 residues.

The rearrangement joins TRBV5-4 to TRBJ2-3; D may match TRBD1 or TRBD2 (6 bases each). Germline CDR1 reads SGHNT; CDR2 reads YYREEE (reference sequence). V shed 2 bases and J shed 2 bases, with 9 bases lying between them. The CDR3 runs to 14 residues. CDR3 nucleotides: TGTGCCAGCAGCTTTGGGGGGCTCACAGATACGCAGTATTTT. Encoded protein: CASSFGGLTDTQYF.

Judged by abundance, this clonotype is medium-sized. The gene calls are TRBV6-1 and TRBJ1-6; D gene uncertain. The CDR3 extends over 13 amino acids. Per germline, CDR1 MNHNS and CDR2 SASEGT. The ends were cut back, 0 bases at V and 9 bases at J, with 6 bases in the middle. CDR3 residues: CASSEAGISPLHF. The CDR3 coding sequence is TGTGCCAGCAGTGAAGCGGGGATTTCACCCCTCCACTTT.

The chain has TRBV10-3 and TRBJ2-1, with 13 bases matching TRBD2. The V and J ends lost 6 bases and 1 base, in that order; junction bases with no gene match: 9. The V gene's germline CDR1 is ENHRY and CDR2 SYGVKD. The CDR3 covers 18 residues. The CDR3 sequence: CAISPTSGGGSSYNEQFF. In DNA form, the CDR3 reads TGTGCCATCAGCCCCACTAGCGGGGGGGGCAGTTCCTACAATGAGCAGTTCTTC.

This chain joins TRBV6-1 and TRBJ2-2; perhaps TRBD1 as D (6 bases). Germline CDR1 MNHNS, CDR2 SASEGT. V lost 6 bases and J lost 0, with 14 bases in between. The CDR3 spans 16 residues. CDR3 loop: CASREYRVSNTGELFF. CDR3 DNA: TGTGCCAGCAGGGAGTACAGGGTTTCGAACACCGGGGAGCTGTTTTTT.

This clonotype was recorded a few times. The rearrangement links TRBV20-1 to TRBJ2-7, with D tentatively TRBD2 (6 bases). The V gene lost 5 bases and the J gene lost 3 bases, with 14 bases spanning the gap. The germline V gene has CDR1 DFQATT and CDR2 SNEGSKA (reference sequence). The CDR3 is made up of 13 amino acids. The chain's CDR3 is CSAPGAGLYEQYF. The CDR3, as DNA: TGCAGTGCTCCCGGGGCGGGGCTCTACGAGCAGTACTTC.

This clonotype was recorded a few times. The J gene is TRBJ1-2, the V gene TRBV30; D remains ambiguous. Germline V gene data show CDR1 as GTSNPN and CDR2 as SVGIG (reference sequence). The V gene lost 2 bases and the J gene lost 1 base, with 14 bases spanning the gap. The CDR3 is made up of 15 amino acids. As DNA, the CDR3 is TGTGCCTGGAGTTCGGACCGCGGCCTTAACTATGGCTACACCTTC. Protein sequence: CAWSSDRGLNYGYTF.

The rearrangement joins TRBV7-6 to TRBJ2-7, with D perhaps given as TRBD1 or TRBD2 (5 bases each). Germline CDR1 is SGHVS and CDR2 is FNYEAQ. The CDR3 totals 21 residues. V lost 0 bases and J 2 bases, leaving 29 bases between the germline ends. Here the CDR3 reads CASSLAGFVVEGPGSTYEQYF. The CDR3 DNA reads TGTGCCAGCAGCTTAGCGGGCTTCGTGGTAGAGGGGCCAGGTTCGACCTACGAGCAGTACTTC.

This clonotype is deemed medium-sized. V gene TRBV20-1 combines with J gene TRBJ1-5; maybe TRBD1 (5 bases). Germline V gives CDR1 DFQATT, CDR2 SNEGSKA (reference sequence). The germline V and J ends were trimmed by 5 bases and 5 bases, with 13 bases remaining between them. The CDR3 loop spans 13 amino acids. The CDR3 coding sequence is TGCAGTGCTCAGGGTTATCACGATCAGCCCCAGCATTTT. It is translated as CSAQGYHDQPQHF.